The source of this TCR beta chain is a study of T cells after somatic rescue of genetic block. Germline V gene lookup returns CDR1 MDHEN and CDR2 SYDVKM. The CDR3 runs 16 residues. Trimming pared 4 bases from V and 0 bases from J, leaving 13 bases between. Generated by immunoSEQ multiplex PCR, the TCRdb table keeps only in-frame clones and is missing some. The sample consists of approximately 16,000 clones, roughly three quarters of them appearing once. This rearrangement joins TRBV28 to TRBJ1-5; D gene ambiguous. This clonotype was obtained from a man aged 18 to 29. Sample: peripheral blood mononuclear cells (PBMCs). For the CDR3, the DNA is TGTGCCAGCAGTTCCCCCAGCGGAGCTAGCAATCAGCCCCAGCATTTT. Protein: CASSSPSGASNQPQHF. Full variable domain (missing parts from reference TRBV28 and TRBJ1-5): DVKVTQSSRYLVKRTGEKVFLECVQDMDHENMFWYRQDPGLGLRLIYFSYDVKMKEKGDIPEGYSVSREKKERFSLILESASTNQTSMYLCASSSPSGASNQPQHFGDGTRLSIL.